This T cell receptor beta chain comes out of a study of spatial heterogeneity in lung cancer (dated by TCRdb to the late 2010s). Describing the broader study: Beta-chain transcripts were consistently detected in greater numbers than alpha-chain transcripts, which likely reflected higher beta-chain transcript abundance. In the raw uncorrected reads, each unique combination of TCR and UMI appeared on average more than ten times. In non-small cell lung cancer, the study made a quantitative comparison of TCR alpha and beta repertoires among multiple tumor regions, matched nontumor lung and blood. The study linked features of the TCR repertoire to counts of nonsynonymous mutations, which were determined by whole-exome sequencing of tumor tissue. At surgery, both alpha and beta chains were TCR-sequenced in about 200 tumor regions, fewer than 65 matched nontumor lung samples and a few dozen PBMC samples.

The sample's time point label, decoded: sample taken at primary tumor resection. For TCR sequencing, whole RNA was extracted from tumor and nontumor lung tissue, or from cryopreserved PBMC samples, and no cell sorting was done. Samples were obtained from 72 patients with early-stage, untreated non-small cell lung cancer from the lung TRACERx cohort. Patients were selected for TCR sequencing only if sufficient RNA was available from at least two tumor regions. On the study overall, not on this receptor specifically: Confirming at a functional level the hypothesis that regional TCRs recognize regional mutations was considered to require additional single-cell paired TCR alpha and beta sequencing.

Library prep was done by 5' RACE. The sequencing machine was a NextSeq 500. To allow correction of PCR and sequencing errors, the TCR library protocol tagged every TCR cDNA molecule with a unique molecular identifier. The authors' analysis ran thus. TCR identification, UMI-based error correction and CDR3 extraction were all carried out with Decombinator tools. Expanded TCRs were defined as those above a frequency of 2 per 1,000, corresponding to the top 1% of the tumor frequency distribution. Renyi diversity was calculated using the R vegan package after each repertoire was subsampled 100 times to 5,000 TCRs. To build CDR3 similarity networks, amino acid triplet string-kernel similarity was used, and CDR3s were connected when their pairwise similarity was above 0.82. TCRdb passed the public sequencing reads through fastp at Q25 and MiXCR, retaining productive beta sequences. Every distinct CDR3 protein forms one entry, paired with its most common genes and DNA. The V and J calls come from TCRdb's annotation, not from the publication. In all, the sample holds about 13,000 distinct CDR3 sequences, and around 5% of those were seen once. 36% of the sample is taken by the ten largest.

This clonotype was detected many times. The antigen it recognizes is unknown. There are no base qualities to consult, and no much larger clone falls within one base. Little can be read into the size of this beta chain, an off-target read in a library designed for alpha chains. Sequences SGHDN (CDR1) and FVKESK (CDR2) are obtained from the germline V gene. Trimming at the junction amounts to 2 bases on V and 6 bases on J, and the germline ends lie 17 bases apart. Counted from cysteine to phenylalanine, this CDR3 has 15 amino acids. This entry keeps only the CDR3 DNA: 45 bases, framed from base 1. The chain was built from TRBV14 and TRBJ2-7; tentative D gene TRBD1, with 5 bases matching. This receptor was identified in a human donor with early-stage non-small cell lung cancer. The source material was lung tumor tissue, sampled at surgery. The CDR3: CASSQMRTRASEQYF. The sequence in DNA is TGTGCCAGCAGCCAAATGAGGACAAGAGCATCCGAGCAGTACTTC.